This T cell receptor beta chain comes out of a study of OX40 agonist ivuxolimab in advanced cancers. Losses at the gene ends were 7 bases for V and 2 bases for J; bases not matched to a gene: 7. The CDR3 sequence is 13 residues long. Germline assignment: CDR1 SQVTM and CDR2 ANQGSEA. TCRdb's copy holds only in-frame clones and misses some; the assay was immunoSEQ multiplex PCR. The sample holds about 61,000 clones, 75% to 90% seen once. The source material was CD4+ or CD8+ T cells sorted from blood, sampled in a trial of the OX40 agonist ivuxolimab. The receptor comes from an adult with an advanced solid tumor such as melanoma, head and neck, liver or kidney cancer. This chain connects TRBV29-1 to TRBJ1-2, with 7 positions matching TRBD1. The CDR3 DNA reads as TGCAGCGCCGTGAAGACAGGGAACTATGGCTACACCTTC. Its translation: CSAVKTGNYGYTF.